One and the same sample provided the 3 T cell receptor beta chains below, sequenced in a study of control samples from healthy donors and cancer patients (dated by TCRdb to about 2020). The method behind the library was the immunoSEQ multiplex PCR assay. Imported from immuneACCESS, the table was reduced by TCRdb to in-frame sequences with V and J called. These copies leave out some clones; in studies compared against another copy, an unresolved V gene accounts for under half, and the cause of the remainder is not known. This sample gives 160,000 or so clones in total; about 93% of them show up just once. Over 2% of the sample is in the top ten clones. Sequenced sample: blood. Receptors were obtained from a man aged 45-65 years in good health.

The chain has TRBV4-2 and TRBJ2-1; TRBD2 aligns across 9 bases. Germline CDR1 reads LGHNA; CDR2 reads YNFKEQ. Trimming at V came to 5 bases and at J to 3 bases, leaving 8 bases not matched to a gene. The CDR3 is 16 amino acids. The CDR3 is CASSGVAGEVYNEQFF. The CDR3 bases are TGTGCCAGCAGCGGGGTAGCGGGGGAAGTCTACAATGAGCAGTTCTTC.

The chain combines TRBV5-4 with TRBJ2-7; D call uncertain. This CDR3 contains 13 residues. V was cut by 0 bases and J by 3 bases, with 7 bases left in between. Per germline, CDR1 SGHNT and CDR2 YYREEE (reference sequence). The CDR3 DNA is TGTGCCAGCAGCTTGGTGTCCGGCTACGAGCAGTACTTC. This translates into CASSLVSGYEQYF.

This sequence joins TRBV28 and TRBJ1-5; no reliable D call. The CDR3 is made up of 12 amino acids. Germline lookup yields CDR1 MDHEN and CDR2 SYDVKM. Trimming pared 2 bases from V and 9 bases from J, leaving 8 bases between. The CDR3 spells CASSLGIGPQHF. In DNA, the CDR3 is TGTGCCAGCAGTTTAGGGATTGGGCCCCAGCATTTT.